One and the same sample provided the 9 T cell receptor beta chains below, sequenced in a study of blood T cell repertoires in COVID-19. TCRdb keeps only in-frame clones here, not all; method: immunoSEQ multiplex PCR. Here the sample spans 110,000 or so clones, about nine tenths being singletons. The sequenced sample consisted of peripheral blood. The source is a woman aged 50 to 60 with acute or convalescent COVID-19.

This clone was found a few times. Different DNA sequences within this sample yield the same CDR3. The V call is TRBV28, the J call TRBJ1-6, with TRBD1 identical over 7 bases. Trimming cost V 5 bases and J 9 bases; bases outside gene matches: 7. This CDR3 is 14 amino acids long. From germline, CDR1 is MDHEN and CDR2 SYDVKM. The CDR3 is CASSLTGDGSPLHF. In nucleotides, the CDR3 is TGTGCCAGCAGTCTAACAGGGGACGGTTCACCCCTCCACTTT.

CDR3 DNA sequence: TGTGCCAGCAGCTTAGTACGGGGGAATGAAAAACTGTTTTTT. Protein product: CASSLVRGNEKLFF. The chain has TRBV7-9 and TRBJ1-4, with D perhaps TRBD1 (5 bases). CDR1 is SEHNR, CDR2 FQNEAQ, per germline (reference sequence). V lost 1 base and J lost 5, with 8 bases in between. This CDR3 has 14 residues.

This clone has just one count. The chain joins TRBV18 to TRBJ2-5; D unresolved. The ends were cut back, 4 bases at V and 2 bases at J, with 8 bases in the middle. There are 13 residues in the CDR3. From germline, CDR1 is KGHSH and CDR2 LQKENI. The DNA of the CDR3 is TGTGCCAGCTCACTCGTTAGACAAGAGACCCAGTACTTC. Translated: CASSLVRQETQYF.

This chain connects TRBV3-1 (or the pseudogene TRBV3-2) to TRBJ1-2, with D unclear. CDR1 LGHDT and CDR2 YNNKEL come from the germline V gene (reference sequence). Trimming cost V 4 bases and J 4 bases, with 10 bases left between them. This CDR3 comprises 13 residues. The CDR3 sequence is CASSPRGPYGYTF. CDR3 DNA: TGTGCCAGCAGCCCCCGAGGGCCCTATGGCTACACCTTC.

The V call is TRBV15, the J call TRBJ1-1, with TRBD1 matching over 8 bases. This CDR3 spans 14 amino acids. Germline loops: CDR1 LNHNV, CDR2 YYDKDF (reference sequence). V shed 4 bases, J shed 5 bases, and the junction held 6 bases outside the gene matches. CDR3 residues: CATSMDRAGTEAFF. Here the CDR3 DNA reads TGTGCCACCAGCATGGACAGGGCGGGAACTGAAGCTTTCTTT.

The chain employs TRBV9 and TRBJ1-5, with D possibly being TRBD1 (6 bases). V lost 2 bases to trimming and J lost 5 bases, with 14 bases between them. CDR3 size: 15 residues. Looked up from germline, CDR1 is SGDLS and CDR2 is YYNGEE. CDR3 loop: CASSVGGGGDQPQHF. The CDR3, as DNA: TGTGCCAGCAGCGTTGGGGGCGGTGGCGATCAGCCCCAGCATTTT.

In DNA, the CDR3 is TGCGCCAGCAGCTCTACAGGGTCAGATACGCAGTATTTT. Protein sequence: CASSSTGSDTQYF. The rearrangement uses TRBV5-1 and TRBJ2-3; D is possibly TRBD1 (6 bases). V lost 3 bases, J lost 4 bases, and 9 bases lay in between. This CDR3 has 13 amino acids. From germline, CDR1 is SGHRS and CDR2 YFSETQ.

V usage is TRBV27 and J usage is TRBJ2-7; 7 nucleotides line up with TRBD2. This CDR3 region has 15 residues. With V trimmed by 4 bases and J by 2 bases, 8 bases remained unmatched. The germline V gene encodes CDR1 MNHEY and CDR2 SMNVEV (reference sequence). CDR3 in DNA: TGTGCCAGCAGTTCCAAAGGCGGGAGTCCCTACGAGCAGTACTTC. Its translation is CASSSKGGSPYEQYF.

The chain couples TRBV2 to TRBJ2-2, with 11 bases lining up with TRBD1. This CDR3 has 17 residues. V lost 5 bases, J lost 8 bases, and 13 bases stayed unmatched. Germline CDR1 reads SNHLY; CDR2 reads FYNNEI. The CDR3 loop reads CASSKRTGGHQVGELFF. As DNA, the CDR3 is TGTGCCAGCAGTAAGCGGACAGGGGGCCATCAGGTTGGGGAGCTGTTTTTT.